The rows below give T cell receptor beta chains drawn from one sample of a study of STAT5B mutations in CD4+ large granular lymphocyte leukemia. The method was immunoSEQ multiplex PCR; TCRdb's version includes in-frame clones alone and lacks a portion of them. The data show about 45,000 clones, approximately 83% seen once. Sequences were obtained from CD4+ T cells from blood buffy coats. Receptors were obtained from a human donor in good health. The CDR3 runs from the conserved cysteine through the conserved F or W. The order of the fields is V gene, clone size, D gene, J gene, CDR3 protein, CDR3 DNA. D genes are given only for firm matches. Expanded clones are given a class, and other clones once, few, many or no size at all.

v_gene: TRBV15
abundance: .
d_gene: TRBD2
j_gene: TRBJ2-1
CDR3aa: CATSGLAGGSHNEQFF
CDR3nt: TGTGCCACCAGCGGCTTAGCGGGAGGGTCACACAATGAGCAGTTCTTC

v_gene: TRBV5-5
abundance: .
d_gene: .
j_gene: TRBJ2-5
CDR3aa: CASTIEILGKRTQYF
CDR3nt: TGTGCCAGCACCATTGAAATTTTAGGAAAGAGAACCCAGTACTTC

v_gene: TRBV28
abundance: .
d_gene: .
j_gene: TRBJ2-3
CDR3aa: CASSLQSGGASGQYF
CDR3nt: TGTGCCAGCAGTTTGCAGTCGGGGGGCGCCTCAGGGCAGTATTTT

v_gene: TRBV18
abundance: .
d_gene: .
j_gene: TRBJ2-3
CDR3aa: CASSPRPKPTDTQYF
CDR3nt: TGTGCCAGCTCGCCTAGACCAAAGCCCACAGATACGCAGTATTTT

v_gene: TRBV9
abundance: .
d_gene: .
j_gene: TRBJ2-6
CDR3aa: CASSVGMESTGANVLTF
CDR3nt: TGTGCCAGCAGCGTAGGAATGGAATCCACTGGGGCCAACGTCCTGACTTTC

v_gene: TRBV4-2
abundance: .
d_gene: TRBD2
j_gene: TRBJ2-1
CDR3aa: CASSQESATSGVSYNEQFF
CDR3nt: TGTGCCAGCAGCCAAGAATCCGCGACTAGCGGGGTTTCCTACAATGAGCAGTTCTTC

v_gene: TRBV5-4
abundance: .
d_gene: .
j_gene: TRBJ2-2
CDR3aa: CASSSSGGPNTGELFF
CDR3nt: TGTGCCAGCAGCTCTTCCGGAGGGCCAAACACCGGGGAGCTGTTTTTT

v_gene: TRBV7-6
abundance: few
d_gene: .
j_gene: TRBJ1-5
CDR3aa: CASSLVGGQPQHF
CDR3nt: TGTGCCAGCAGCTTAGTCGGCGGTCAGCCCCAGCATTTT

v_gene: TRBV28
abundance: .
d_gene: TRBD1
j_gene: TRBJ2-3
CDR3aa: CASRPRQGYTDTQYF
CDR3nt: TGTGCCAGCAGGCCTAGACAGGGTTACACAGATACGCAGTATTTT

v_gene: TRBV10-3
abundance: few
d_gene: .
j_gene: TRBJ1-5
CDR3aa: CAISNGQPGDQPQHF
CDR3nt: TGTGCCATCAGTAACGGACAGCCTGGGGATCAGCCCCAGCATTTT

v_gene: TRBV18
abundance: once
d_gene: .
j_gene: TRBJ2-3
CDR3aa: CASYSVFTDTQYF
CDR3nt: TGTGCCAGCTACTCCGTATTCACAGATACGCAGTATTTT

v_gene: TRBV5-1
abundance: once
d_gene: TRBD1
j_gene: TRBJ2-7
CDR3aa: CASSLTLTTGWTTYEQYF
CDR3nt: TGCGCCAGCAGCTTGACTCTGACGACAGGGTGGACAACCTACGAGCAGTACTTC

v_gene: TRBV7-9
abundance: .
d_gene: .
j_gene: TRBJ1-5
CDR3aa: CASSLGGEQPQHF
CDR3nt: TGTGCCAGCAGCTTAGGCGGCGAGCAGCCCCAGCATTTT

v_gene: TRBV7-6
abundance: .
d_gene: .
j_gene: TRBJ2-5
CDR3aa: CASSLGGRETQYF
CDR3nt: TGTGCCAGCAGCTTAGGGGGACGGGAGACCCAGTACTTC

v_gene: TRBV18
abundance: few
d_gene: .
j_gene: TRBJ2-7
CDR3aa: CASSPRLYEQYF
CDR3nt: TGTGCCAGCTCACCAAGGCTCTACGAGCAGTACTTC

v_gene: TRBV30
abundance: few
d_gene: .
j_gene: TRBJ2-7
CDR3aa: CAWGRVGEQYF
CDR3nt: TGTGCCTGGGGCCGCGTGGGAGAGCAGTACTTC

v_gene: TRBV27
abundance: .
d_gene: .
j_gene: TRBJ1-2
CDR3aa: CASSPLDSDFYGYTF
CDR3nt: TGTGCCAGCAGTCCATTAGACAGCGACTTCTATGGCTACACCTTC

v_gene: TRBV29-1
abundance: .
d_gene: .
j_gene: TRBJ1-1
CDR3aa: CSVGGSNTEAFF
CDR3nt: TGCAGCGTTGGGGGGTCGAACACTGAAGCTTTCTTT

v_gene: TRBV7-2
abundance: .
d_gene: TRBD1
j_gene: TRBJ1-1
CDR3aa: CASSVQGQGTEAFF
CDR3nt: TGTGCCAGCAGCGTACAGGGGCAAGGGACTGAAGCTTTCTTT

v_gene: TRBV18
abundance: once
d_gene: .
j_gene: TRBJ1-1
CDR3aa: CASSPPQRANTEAFF
CDR3nt: TGTGCCAGCTCACCACCTCAGCGGGCGAACACTGAAGCTTTCTTT

v_gene: TRBV11-1
abundance: .
d_gene: TRBD1
j_gene: TRBJ2-5
CDR3aa: CASSFQGAETQYF
CDR3nt: TGTGCCAGCAGCTTTCAGGGGGCAGAGACCCAGTACTTC

v_gene: TRBV12-5
abundance: .
d_gene: .
j_gene: TRBJ2-3
CDR3aa: CASGLADTQYF
CDR3nt: TGTGCTAGTGGTTTAGCGGATACGCAGTATTTT

v_gene: TRBV7-2
abundance: few
d_gene: .
j_gene: TRBJ1-2
CDR3aa: CASSLLGVGYGYTF
CDR3nt: TGTGCCAGCAGCTTATTAGGGGTCGGCTATGGCTACACCTTC

v_gene: TRBV7-9
abundance: .
d_gene: TRBD2
j_gene: TRBJ2-3
CDR3aa: CASSFRGGGRGSDTQYF
CDR3nt: TGTGCCAGCAGCTTCCGGGGCGGCGGGAGGGGATCAGATACGCAGTATTTT